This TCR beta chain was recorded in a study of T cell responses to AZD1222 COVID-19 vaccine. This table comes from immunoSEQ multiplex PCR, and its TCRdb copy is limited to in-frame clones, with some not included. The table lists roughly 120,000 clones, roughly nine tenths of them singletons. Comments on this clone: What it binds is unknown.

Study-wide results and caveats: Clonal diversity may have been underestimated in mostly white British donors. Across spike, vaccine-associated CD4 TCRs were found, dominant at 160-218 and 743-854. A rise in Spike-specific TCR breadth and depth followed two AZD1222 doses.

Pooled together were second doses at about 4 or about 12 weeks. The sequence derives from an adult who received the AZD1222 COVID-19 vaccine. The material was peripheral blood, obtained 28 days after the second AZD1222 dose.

The CDR3: CSGSTTGRKNIQYF. Here the CDR3 DNA reads TGCAGCGGTTCGACGACAGGGAGGAAAAACATTCAGTACTTC. The V call is TRBV29-1, the J call TRBJ2-4; weak D call: TRBD1 (7 bases). Germline V gene sequence: CDR1 SQVTM, CDR2 ANQGSEA. CDR3 length: 14 amino acids. The V end was cut by 7 bases, the J end by 4 bases, with 17 bases between.